The 31 T cell receptor beta chains below come from one sample, sequenced in a study of cytomegalovirus exposure and HLA in healthy donors. PCR involved 60 Vbeta and 13 Jbeta primers. Assay: immunoSEQ multiplex PCR; the TCRdb copy retains only in-frame clones and omits some. The sample lists about 120,000 clones; 80% to 90% were seen once. The sequencing sample was made of PBMCs. These receptors were taken from a man between 35 and 55 years old in good health and CMV-seronegative.

The chain has TRBV10-3 and TRBJ1-5, with D maybe TRBD1 (5 bases). Trimming left V 10 bases short and J 1 base short, with 23 bases between. The CDR3 has 17 residues. Looked up from germline, CDR1 is ENHRY and CDR2 is SYGVKD. The CDR3 DNA sequence: TGTGCCAGCAGCCCCACGGGCTATCCAGGGAGCAATCAGCCCCAGCATTTT. Protein: CASSPTGYPGSNQPQHF.

The chain joins TRBV5-1 to TRBJ2-1, with 13 bases that match TRBD2. Germline V CDR1 and CDR2: SGHRS, YFSETQ. The CDR3 runs to 18 residues. Trimming took 7 bases from V and 5 from J; bases not matched to a gene: 15. The CDR3 DNA is TGCGCCAGCGCAAAACTAGCGGGAGGGTTTATCGGCCACAATGAGCAGTTCTTC. Its protein product is CASAKLAGGFIGHNEQFF.

The V gene is TRBV25-1, the J gene TRBJ1-1; D is perhaps TRBD1 (6 bases). The CDR3 covers 15 residues. Per the germline V gene, CDR1 is MGHDK and CDR2 is SYGVNS. The V end lost 1 base, the J end lost 2 bases, and 11 bases lay between the germline ends. The CDR3 reads CASSEFGTPNTEAFF. The CDR3, as DNA: TGTGCCAGCAGTGAATTTGGGACACCAAACACTGAAGCTTTCTTT. The variable domain in full, completed from reference TRBV25-1 and TRBJ1-1, reads EADIYQTPRYLVIGTGKKITLECSQTMGHDKMYWYQQDPGMELHLIHYSYGVNSTEKGDLSSESTVSRIRTEHFPLTLESARPSHTSQYLCASSEFGTPNTEAFFGQGTRLTVV.

J is TRBJ1-1 and V is TRBV5-4; 8 nucleotides match TRBD1. This CDR3 is 14 amino acids long. Trimming at V came to 1 base and at J to 6 bases, leaving 5 bases not matched to a gene. Per germline, CDR1 SGHNT and CDR2 YYREEE (reference sequence). The CDR3: CASSLLDRAAEAFF. The CDR3 DNA is TGTGCCAGCAGCTTGCTGGACAGGGCGGCTGAAGCTTTCTTT.

The genes are TRBV27 and TRBJ1-1; 8 nucleotides align to TRBD1. The ends lost 6 bases at V and 1 base at J; junction bases unmatched: 7. Germline values: CDR1 MNHEY, CDR2 SMNVEV (reference sequence). The CDR3 contains 15 residues. This chain's CDR3 is CASRRDRRTNTEAFF. The CDR3 DNA reads as TGTGCCAGCAGGCGGGACAGGAGGACGAACACTGAAGCTTTCTTT.

The J gene is TRBJ2-7, the V gene TRBV7-9; 8 bases align to TRBD1. CDR1 is SEHNR and CDR2 is FQNEAQ in the germline V gene (reference sequence). V trimming: 5 bases; J trimming: 3 bases; junction bases outside the gene matches: 9. This CDR3 spans 15 amino acids. The CDR3 DNA is TGTGCCAGCAGCGCCCAAGACAGGGGCTACTACGAGCAGTACTTC. Translation: CASSAQDRGYYEQYF.

The J gene is TRBJ1-6, the V gene TRBV15; 7 positions agree with TRBD1. The V segment lost 6 bases and the J segment 9 bases; nucleotides outside the gene matches: 8. CDR3 size: 14 residues. Germline CDR1 LNHNV, CDR2 YYDKDF (reference sequence). This chain's CDR3 is CATRNTGAGSPLHF. Written as DNA, the CDR3 is TGTGCCACCAGGAATACAGGGGCGGGTTCACCCCTCCACTTT.

The rearrangement joins TRBV5-1 to TRBJ1-2; 11 positions match TRBD1. The germline V gene has CDR1 SGHRS and CDR2 YFSETQ. V lost 1 base, J lost 6 bases, and 8 bases stayed unmatched. The length of the CDR3 is 16 residues. The CDR3 sequence: CASSLFGTGGEHGYTF. CDR3 coding DNA: TGCGCCAGCAGCTTGTTTGGGACAGGGGGGGAACATGGCTACACCTTC. The full variable domain, in which reference TRBV5-1 and TRBJ1-2 provide the parts outside the CDR3, is KAGVTQTPRYLIKTRGQQVTLSCSPISGHRSVSWYQQTPGQGLQFLFEYFSETQRNKGNFPGRFSGRQFSNSRSEMNVSTLELGDSALYLCASSLFGTGGEHGYTFGSGTRLTVV.

This clone was observed a single time. Germline is not matched at one junction end, which may reflect a read error. The V and J genes are TRBV30 and TRBJ1-3, with D uncertain. The germline CDR1 and CDR2 sequences are GTSNPN and SVGIG (reference sequence). The CDR3 runs 17 residues. The DNA of the CDR3 is TGTGCCTGGAGTGTCGGAGGCAGCACATTGGGCCGGAACACCGTATATTTT. Translation gives CAWSVGGSTLGRNTVYF. The full variable domain, its missing parts supplied by reference TRBV30 and TRBJ1-3, is SQTIHQWPATLVQPVGSPLSLECTVEGTSNPNLYWYRQAAGRGLQLLFYSVGIGQISSEVPQNLSASRPQDRQFILSSKKLLLSDSGFYLCAWSVGGSTLGRNTVYFGEGSWLTVV.

The V gene is TRBV7-2, the J gene TRBJ1-4; 9 positions agree with TRBD1. The germline V gene encodes CDR1 SGHTA and CDR2 FQGNSA. The CDR3 contains 16 residues. J gave up 7 bases and V 1 base, and 7 bases lay outside the gene matches. The CDR3 nucleotides read TGTGCCAGCAGCTTAGTGTCTGTGACAGGGGGTGAAAAACTGTTTTTT. The encoded protein is CASSLVSVTGGEKLFF.

In this sample, this clone turned up once. Written as DNA, the CDR3 is TGTGCCAGCAGTCCCCCCGGACAGGGATTCGACGAGCAGTACTTC. It is translated as CASSPPGQGFDEQYF. The chain is built from TRBV28 and TRBJ2-7; 8 positions match TRBD1. V was clipped by 5 bases and J by 5 bases; unmatched bases: 11. The CDR3 sequence is 15 residues long. Germline V gives CDR1 MDHEN, CDR2 SYDVKM.

This chain joins TRBV19 and TRBJ1-5; D gene unclear. The ends were cut back, 5 bases at V and 0 bases at J, with 11 bases in the middle. The CDR3 has 15 amino acids. Germline-derived CDR1 and CDR2 are LNHDA and SQIVND (reference sequence). Here the CDR3 reads CASSGSVYSNQPQHF. The DNA for the CDR3 is TGTGCCAGTAGTGGTTCAGTTTATAGCAATCAGCCCCAGCATTTT.

This chain joins TRBV27 and TRBJ1-5, with D uncertain. Trimming shortened V by 5 bases and J by 2 bases, and 13 bases separated the two germline ends. Germline V gene data show CDR1 as MNHEY and CDR2 as SMNVEV (reference sequence). This CDR3 spans 15 amino acids. The CDR3 here is CASSRGSGGNQPQHF. The CDR3 DNA sequence: TGTGCCAGCAGTCGCGGGTCCGGGGGCAATCAGCCCCAGCATTTT.

This chain uses TRBV27 with TRBJ1-2; TRBD1 matches at 9 bases. This CDR3 contains 16 residues. Losses at the gene ends were 5 bases for V and 2 bases for J; bases not matched to a gene: 9. Germline values: CDR1 MNHEY, CDR2 SMNVEV (reference sequence). The CDR3 protein is CASSPLTGTGNYGYTF. The CDR3 coding sequence is TGTGCCAGCAGTCCGCTTACCGGGACAGGGAACTATGGCTACACCTTC.

For this clone: Other DNA sequences from this sample encode an identical CDR3 as well. The chain links TRBV9 to TRBJ2-1, with D tentatively TRBD2 (6 bases). The CDR3 is 17 residues long. The V end lost 3 bases, the J end lost 1 base, and 17 bases lay between the germline ends. Germline loops: CDR1 SGDLS, CDR2 YYNGEE. The CDR3 loop is CASSGGVRGKSYNEQFF. CDR3 nucleotide sequence: TGTGCCAGCAGCGGGGGGGTGCGGGGCAAGTCCTACAATGAGCAGTTCTTC.

The chain couples TRBV5-1 to TRBJ1-4; 9 nucleotides line up with TRBD1. Germline V gene sequence: CDR1 SGHRS, CDR2 YFSETQ. The CDR3 extends over 14 amino acids. The trim removed 0 bases at V and 8 bases at J, leaving 2 bases unmatched. CDR3 loop: CASSLVTGGEKLFF. The CDR3 coding sequence is TGCGCCAGCAGCTTGGTGACAGGGGGAGAAAAACTGTTTTTT. Based on the CDR3 plus reference TRBV5-1 and TRBJ1-4, the full variable domain is KAGVTQTPRYLIKTRGQQVTLSCSPISGHRSVSWYQQTPGQGLQFLFEYFSETQRNKGNFPGRFSGRQFSNSRSEMNVSTLELGDSALYLCASSLVTGGEKLFFGSGTQLSVL.

This chain connects TRBV7-8 to TRBJ2-7; possible D gene TRBD1, 5 bases. The germline V and J ends were trimmed by 3 bases and 4 bases, with 7 bases remaining between them. CDR3 length: 12 amino acids. Germline assignment: CDR1 SGHVS and CDR2 FQNEAQ. CDR3 DNA: TGTGCCAGCAGCTTCAGGGCGTACGAGCAGTACTTC. As protein: CASSFRAYEQYF.

The V gene is TRBV7-9, the J gene TRBJ2-7; 7 positions match TRBD1. Germline trimming cut 5 bases from V and 0 bases from J; bases unmatched to any gene: 4. CDR3 length: 14 amino acids. Per germline, CDR1 SEHNR and CDR2 FQNEAQ (reference sequence). The CDR3 DNA sequence: TGTGCCAGCAGCCCGACAGGGAGCTCCTACGAGCAGTACTTC. This sequence encodes CASSPTGSSYEQYF.

V and J are TRBV30 and TRBJ1-1; a possible D gene is TRBD1 (5 bases). The CDR3 is made up of 12 amino acids. V gave up 5 bases and J gave up 7 bases, with 14 bases separating them. The germline gives CDR1 GTSNPN, CDR2 SVGIG (reference sequence). The CDR3 reads CAWGVGGFEAFF. The CDR3 nucleotides are TGTGCCTGGGGCGTGGGGGGATTTGAAGCTTTCTTT.

V is TRBV2 and J is TRBJ1-2; D is ambiguous. V gave up 8 bases and J gave up 4 bases, with 11 bases separating them. The germline CDR1 and CDR2 sequences are SNHLY and FYNNEI. The CDR3 contains 12 residues. CDR3 bases: TGTGCCAGCTCCGTTGGAGCCTATGGCTACACCTTC. Encoded protein: CASSVGAYGYTF.

The chain uses TRBV7-8 and TRBJ2-1; 13 nucleotides match TRBD2. The V gene's germline CDR1 is SGHVS and CDR2 FQNEAQ. The CDR3 consists of 16 residues. With 5 bases clipped from V and 4 bases from J, the junction kept 5 bases outside the gene matches. The CDR3 DNA sequence: TGTGCCAGCAGCCAAACTAGCGGGGGGGGATACAATGAGCAGTTCTTC. It specifies CASSQTSGGGYNEQFF.

V usage is TRBV7-6 and J usage is TRBJ2-1, with 10 bases fitting TRBD2. The germline V gene encodes CDR1 SGHVS and CDR2 FNYEAQ. V was pared by 3 bases and J by 2 bases, with 1 base of the junction left unmatched. This CDR3 region has 15 residues. CDR3 residues: CASSFSGGAYNEQFF. The CDR3 DNA sequence: TGTGCCAGCAGCTTCAGCGGGGGGGCCTACAATGAGCAGTTCTTC.

The chain links TRBV29-1 to TRBJ2-3, with a possible D match to TRBD2 (6 bases). The CDR3 length is 15 residues. Trimming removed 6 bases from V and 0 bases from J, with 16 bases in between. CDR1 is SQVTM and CDR2 is ANQGSEA in the germline V gene. The chain's CDR3 is CSVHPPSGSTDTQYF. CDR3 DNA sequence: TGCAGCGTCCATCCCCCGAGCGGGAGCACAGATACGCAGTATTTT.

The chain carries TRBV11-2 and TRBJ2-1; TRBD2 agrees at 11 bases. Germline assignment: CDR1 SGHAT and CDR2 FQNNGV. The CDR3 has 13 amino acids. J was trimmed by 15 bases and V by 1 base; bases with no gene match: 5. CDR3 in DNA: TGTGCCAGCAGCTTAGTAGCGGGGGGGCCTCGGTTCTTC. Protein product: CASSLVAGGPRFF.

The chain employs TRBV5-1 and TRBJ1-1; 10 bases map to TRBD1. V shed 2 bases, J shed 11 bases, and the junction held 9 bases outside the gene matches. This CDR3 has 14 amino acids. Germline V gene lookup returns CDR1 SGHRS and CDR2 YFSETQ. CDR3 loop: CASSFGTGESRAFF. CDR3 sequence (DNA): TGCGCCAGCAGCTTCGGGACAGGGGAAAGTAGGGCTTTCTTT.

The chain uses TRBV5-1 and TRBJ1-1, with D possibly matching TRBD1 (6 bases). Germline V CDR1 and CDR2: SGHRS, YFSETQ. This CDR3 has 15 amino acids. Trimming took off 4 bases at V and 5 bases at J, with 18 bases between the two ends. DNA of the CDR3: TGCGCCAGCAGCAAATATAGGCAGGGGAATACTGAAGCTTTCTTT. It yields the protein CASSKYRQGNTEAFF.

This chain links TRBV28 with TRBJ1-2, with 8 positions matching TRBD1. The V gene end was trimmed by 5 bases and the J gene end by 5 bases; junction bases not matched to a gene: 7. The CDR3 is made up of 14 amino acids. Per germline, CDR1 MDHEN and CDR2 SYDVKM. CDR3 nucleotides: TGTGCCAGCAGTCCGCAGGGGGCCGGGTATGGCTACACCTTC. Amino acid sequence: CASSPQGAGYGYTF.

A word on this clone: It is unclear where the CDR3 begins or ends on the DNA, so no DNA is shown, and the CDR3 is as TCRdb lists it. This chain's CDR3 is CASSTSGLAGPGELFF. The rearrangement links TRBV6-6 to TRBJ2-2; the table names TRBD2, a call not compared with the DNA. Including both end residues, the CDR3 is 16 amino acids long. Germline V gene data show CDR1 as MNHNY and CDR2 as SVGAGI (reference sequence).

This clone was found a few times. This chain joins TRBV19 and TRBJ2-5; 8 positions match TRBD1. The CDR3 runs to 14 residues. The V segment lost 5 bases and the J segment 5 bases; nucleotides outside the gene matches: 7. Per the germline V gene, CDR1 is LNHDA and CDR2 is SQIVND (reference sequence). Written as DNA, the CDR3 is TGTGCCAGTAGTGGTCAGGGGGCCGGTGAGACCCAGTACTTC. Translating it yields CASSGQGAGETQYF.

V usage is TRBV29-1 and J usage is TRBJ2-7, with 9 bases that match TRBD1. In germline, CDR1 is SQVTM, CDR2 ANQGSEA. There are 14 residues in the CDR3. The CDR3 nucleotides read TGCAGTGGCAGATCGGGACAGGGAAGCTACGAGCAGTACTTC. Translation: CSGRSGQGSYEQYF.

The chain carries TRBV5-4 and TRBJ2-7; D possibly corresponds to TRBD2 (5 bases). This CDR3 has 15 amino acids. Trimming took off 6 bases at V and 3 bases at J, with 19 bases between the two ends. Germline CDR1 and CDR2: SGHNT and YYREEE (reference sequence). CDR3 DNA sequence: TGTGCCAGCACCTCTGGACTCTTTGGGGACTACGAGCAGTACTTC. It codes for CASTSGLFGDYEQYF. The full variable domain, completed using reference TRBV5-4 and TRBJ2-7, is ETGVTQSPTHLIKTRGQQVTLRCSSQSGHNTVSWYQQALGQGPQFIFQYYREEENGRGNFPPRFSGLQFPNYSSELNVNALELDDSALYLCASTSGLFGDYEQYFGPGTRLTVT.